The T cell receptor (beta chain) described here comes from a study of blood T cell repertoires in COVID-19. In the study overall: Spain, Italy and the United States supplied samples that represented acute and convalescent COVID-19. From T cells, B-cell-depleted T cells, or PBMCs came the material, which was cDNA or gDNA.

Original handling: For nucleated cells, counts were estimated from reference gene primer amplification. Data came from immunoSEQ multiplex PCR; TCRdb stores just in-frame clones and leaves some out. That table gives V, J and clone size, and the DNA gave D and trimming. The sample gives 200,000 to 300,000 clones, 80% to 85% of which show up once; under 30% is in the top ten. This clonotype originated in a middle-aged man with acute or convalescent COVID-19. Sequenced input: peripheral blood.

In DNA, the CDR3 is TGTGCCAGCAGATTAACAGGGGCCAAGAATGAGCAGTTCTTC. Translated, it gives CASRLTGAKNEQFF. The rearrangement joins TRBV25-1 to TRBJ2-1, with 7 bases aligning to TRBD1. There are 14 residues in the CDR3. Germline trimming cut 6 bases from V and 7 bases from J; bases unmatched to any gene: 9. Germline V gene sequence: CDR1 MGHDK, CDR2 SYGVNS. Filled out from reference TRBV25-1 and TRBJ2-1, the complete variable domain reads EADIYQTPRYLVIGTGKKITLECSQTMGHDKMYWYQQDPGMELHLIHYSYGVNSTEKGDLSSESTVSRIRTEHFPLTLESARPSHTSQYLCASRLTGAKNEQFFGPGTRLTVL.